Below, 11 T cell receptor beta chains from the same sample are listed, as sequenced in a study of identical twins. TCRdb re-analysed the 5' RACE reads in MiXCR, keeping a single row per CDR3 protein. The table records just over 500,000 distinct CDR3 sequences, 22% of them present only once. This sample was shared with a second study, whose subject was T cells expressing NK-cell markers.

Input material: CD4+ T cells sorted from blood. Every receptor here comes from a woman younger than 30 in good health.

This clonotype was seen a few times. The rearrangement joins TRBV24-1 to TRBJ2-5, with D possibly called TRBD1 or TRBD2 (5 bases each). V was pared by 3 bases and J by 3 bases, with 10 bases between. Germline V gene sequence: CDR1 KGHDR, CDR2 SFDVKD. The CDR3 is 14 residues long. CDR3 nucleotides: TGTGCCACCAGTGATCCTGGGACCGAAGAGACCCAGTACTTC. It encodes CATSDPGTEETQYF.

The chain combines TRBV2 with TRBJ1-4; a possible D gene is TRBD1 (6 bases). Germline V gene data show CDR1 as SNHLY and CDR2 as FYNNEI. The CDR3 consists of 13 residues. V was cut by 9 bases and J by 7 bases, with 15 bases left in between. The CDR3 DNA reads TGTGCCAGTGAGGGGGGACGGGGTGAAAAACTGTTTTTT. Translated: CASEGGRGEKLFF.

This clonotype occurred once. This chain uses TRBV12-3 or TRBV12-4 with TRBJ2-3, with 12 bases lining up with TRBD2. CDR3 length: 18 residues. Losses at the gene ends were 11 bases for V and 6 bases for J; bases not matched to a gene: 21. CDR3 residues: CAFTAGFRTSGVLDTQYF. The DNA of the CDR3 is TGTGCCTTCACCGCGGGTTTTCGGACTAGCGGGGTTTTGGATACGCAGTATTTT.

The rearrangement links TRBV29-1 to TRBJ1-3, with TRBD1 matching over 10 bases. The CDR3 contains 15 residues. J gave up 2 bases and V 4 bases, and 5 bases lay outside the gene matches. The germline V gene has CDR1 SQVTM and CDR2 ANQGSEA. The CDR3 protein is CSVAGTGVPGNTIYF. CDR3 in DNA: TGCAGCGTTGCCGGGACAGGGGTTCCTGGAAACACCATATATTTT.

V is TRBV18 and J is TRBJ2-1; 10 positions match TRBD1. The ends lost 8 bases at V and 8 bases at J; junction bases unmatched: 6. The CDR3 is made up of 13 amino acids. CDR1 KGHSH and CDR2 LQKENI come from the germline V gene. CDR3: CASHRTGGDEQFF. CDR3 nucleotide sequence: TGTGCCAGCCACCGGACAGGGGGTGATGAGCAGTTCTTC. Drawing the rest from reference TRBV18 and TRBJ2-1, the complete variable domain is NAGVMQNPRHLVRRRGQEARLRCSPMKGHSHVYWYRQLPEEGLKFMVYLQKENIIDESGMPKERFSAEFPKEGPSILRIQQVVRGDSAAYFCASHRTGGDEQFFGPGTRLTVL.

This chain links TRBV11-3 with TRBJ2-1, with D possibly matching TRBD2 (5 bases). The V and J ends lost 6 bases and 3 bases respectively, with 18 bases between them. The CDR3 loop spans 16 amino acids. CDR1 and CDR2 from the germline V gene are SGHNT and YENEEA. CDR3 bases: TGTGCCAGCAGTCTTGGAGGTCCCTTCAGCTACAATGAGCAGTTCTTC. Its protein is CASSLGGPFSYNEQFF.

This clonotype showed up just a few times. The chain carries TRBV18 and TRBJ2-1; D may match TRBD1 or TRBD2 (5 bases each). The germline V and J ends were trimmed by 3 bases and 3 bases, with 15 bases remaining between them. The CDR3 loop spans 16 amino acids. Germline CDR1 reads KGHSH; CDR2 reads LQKENI. In DNA, the CDR3 is TGTGCCAGCTCACCGCTCCAAACGAGGGGCTACAATGAGCAGTTCTTC. Its translation is CASSPLQTRGYNEQFF.

The rearrangement joins TRBV20-1 to TRBJ2-1; D tentatively reads TRBD1 or TRBD2 (6 bases each). Germline values: CDR1 DFQATT, CDR2 SNEGSKA (reference sequence). Between the trimmed V and J ends, which lost 6 bases and 3 bases, there was a span of 15 bases. The CDR3 consists of 14 residues. The CDR3 spells CSAKGVADYNEQFF. The DNA for the CDR3 is TGCAGTGCAAAGGGGGTAGCGGACTACAATGAGCAGTTCTTC.

CDR3 loop: CSAGTSGDTEAFF. The CDR3 nucleotides are TGCAGTGCGGGGACATCCGGGGACACTGAAGCTTTCTTT. V gene TRBV20-1 combines with J gene TRBJ1-1, with D possibly matching TRBD1 (6 bases). The germline V gene has CDR1 DFQATT and CDR2 SNEGSKA (reference sequence). CDR3 size: 13 residues. V lost 6 bases and J 3 bases, leaving 14 bases between the germline ends.

This sequence joins TRBV25-1 and TRBJ2-7; TRBD1 is a possible D gene (5 bases). The V end was cut by 5 bases, the J end by 2 bases, with 10 bases between. Germline CDR1 reads MGHDK; CDR2 reads SYGVNS. The CDR3 consists of 13 residues. CDR3 residues: CASSNRPTYEQYF. CDR3 DNA sequence: TGTGCCAGCAGTAACAGGCCTACCTACGAGCAGTACTTC.

The V call is TRBV30, the J call TRBJ2-7; TRBD2 might be the D (6 bases). Trimming left V 1 base short and J 1 base short, with 11 bases between. Germline V gives CDR1 GTSNPN, CDR2 SVGIG (reference sequence). This CDR3 has 14 residues. CDR3 bases: TGTGCCTGGAGTGGCGATGGGACTTCCTACGAGCAGTACTTC. It yields the protein CAWSGDGTSYEQYF.